A selection of T cell receptor beta chains follows, all from one sample in a study of cytotoxic CD8 clonotypes in ibrutinib-treated CLL. Method: immunoSEQ multiplex PCR; TCRdb's copy keeps in-frame clones and lacks some. The table includes approximately 340,000 clones, about 64% detected once. The sample in question was PBMCs, obtained after 36 months of ibrutinib treatment. These receptors were taken from a human donor with chronic lymphocytic leukemia. CDR3s include the opening cysteine and the closing phenylalanine or tryptophan. The order of the fields is D gene, V gene, J gene, clone size, CDR3 protein, CDR3 DNA. A D gene is named only where the DNA matches it firmly. Clone sizes are given selectively: once, few, many, or a class where the clone is expanded.

D gene: .; V gene: TRBV2; J gene: TRBJ2-1; clone size: .; CDR3 protein: CASIGGVSSYNEQFF; CDR3 DNA: TGTGCCAGCATAGGGGGGGTCAGCTCCTACAATGAGCAGTTCTTC
D gene: .; V gene: TRBV11-2; J gene: TRBJ2-2; clone size: .; CDR3 protein: CASPGTSDGELFF; CDR3 DNA: TGTGCCAGCCCCGGGACGAGCGACGGGGAGCTGTTTTTT
D gene: TRBD2; V gene: TRBV9; J gene: TRBJ2-7; clone size: few; CDR3 protein: CASSVGGGSLYEQYF; CDR3 DNA: TGTGCCAGCAGCGTAGGCGGGGGGAGCCTCTACGAGCAGTACTTC
D gene: .; V gene: TRBV7-8; J gene: TRBJ2-2; clone size: .; CDR3 protein: CASSLGSTSAPGELFF; CDR3 DNA: TGTGCCAGCAGCTTAGGATCAACTAGTGCCCCCGGGGAGCTGTTTTTT
D gene: TRBD2; V gene: TRBV11-3; J gene: TRBJ2-1; clone size: .; CDR3 protein: CASSLSSGGAGEQFF; CDR3 DNA: TGTGCCAGCAGCTTGAGTAGCGGGGGGGCCGGGGAGCAGTTCTTC
D gene: .; V gene: TRBV7-8; J gene: TRBJ1-2; clone size: .; CDR3 protein: CASSPGRGHGYTF; CDR3 DNA: TGTGCCAGCAGCCCCGGCAGGGGACATGGCTACACCTTC
D gene: TRBD2; V gene: TRBV27; J gene: TRBJ2-7; clone size: .; CDR3 protein: CASGSGRAYEQYF; CDR3 DNA: TGTGCCAGCGGTAGCGGGAGGGCCTACGAGCAGTACTTC
D gene: .; V gene: TRBV29-1; J gene: TRBJ1-1; clone size: few; CDR3 protein: CSVPENTEAFF; CDR3 DNA: TGCAGCGTTCCCGAGAACACTGAAGCTTTCTTT
D gene: TRBD2; V gene: TRBV10-2; J gene: TRBJ2-3; clone size: .; CDR3 protein: CASETSGRTDTQYF; CDR3 DNA: TGCGCCAGCGAGACTAGCGGGAGAACAGATACGCAGTATTTT
D gene: .; V gene: TRBV2; J gene: TRBJ1-2; clone size: .; CDR3 protein: CANIEGVNYGYTF; CDR3 DNA: TGTGCCAACATTGAGGGGGTAAACTATGGCTACACCTTC
D gene: .; V gene: TRBV9; J gene: TRBJ2-6; clone size: .; CDR3 protein: CASSEPSHMSSGANVLTF; CDR3 DNA: TGTGCCAGCAGCGAGCCCTCTCACATGAGCTCTGGGGCCAACGTCCTGACTTTC
D gene: TRBD1; V gene: TRBV6-1; J gene: TRBJ1-5; clone size: .; CDR3 protein: CASSLGDRVPPQHF; CDR3 DNA: TGTGCCAGCAGCCTAGGGGACAGGGTTCCGCCCCAGCATTTT
D gene: .; V gene: TRBV19; J gene: TRBJ1-1; clone size: .; CDR3 protein: CASSNWGQGNTEAFF; CDR3 DNA: TGTGCCAGTAGTAATTGGGGGCAGGGGAACACTGAAGCTTTCTTT
D gene: .; V gene: TRBV2; J gene: TRBJ2-2; clone size: .; CDR3 protein: CASEGQLHNTGELFF; CDR3 DNA: TGTGCCAGCGAAGGACAGCTCCACAACACCGGGGAGCTGTTTTTT
D gene: TRBD2; V gene: TRBV7-2; J gene: TRBJ2-2; clone size: .; CDR3 protein: CASSFWGLAGANTGELFF; CDR3 DNA: TGTGCCAGCAGCTTTTGGGGACTAGCGGGAGCGAACACCGGGGAGCTGTTTTTT
D gene: .; V gene: TRBV5-4; J gene: TRBJ2-7; clone size: .; CDR3 protein: CASSLDKSAYEQYF; CDR3 DNA: TGTGCCAGCAGCTTGGATAAATCAGCCTACGAGCAGTACTTC
D gene: .; V gene: TRBV5-1; J gene: TRBJ2-2; clone size: .; CDR3 protein: CASSADYLGELFF; CDR3 DNA: TGCGCCAGCAGCGCGGACTACCTCGGGGAGCTGTTTTTT
D gene: .; V gene: TRBV30; J gene: TRBJ1-5; clone size: .; CDR3 protein: CAWPKSTGNQPQHF; CDR3 DNA: TGTGCCTGGCCCAAGTCGACTGGAAATCAGCCCCAGCATTTT
D gene: .; V gene: TRBV5-1; J gene: TRBJ2-7; clone size: few; CDR3 protein: CASSLASRAEQYF; CDR3 DNA: TGCGCCAGCAGCTTGGCCAGCAGGGCTGAGCAGTACTTC
D gene: TRBD1; V gene: TRBV5-4; J gene: TRBJ1-1; clone size: .; CDR3 protein: CASSAPRQGGKAFF; CDR3 DNA: TGTGCCAGCAGCGCACCCCGACAGGGGGGAAAAGCTTTCTTT